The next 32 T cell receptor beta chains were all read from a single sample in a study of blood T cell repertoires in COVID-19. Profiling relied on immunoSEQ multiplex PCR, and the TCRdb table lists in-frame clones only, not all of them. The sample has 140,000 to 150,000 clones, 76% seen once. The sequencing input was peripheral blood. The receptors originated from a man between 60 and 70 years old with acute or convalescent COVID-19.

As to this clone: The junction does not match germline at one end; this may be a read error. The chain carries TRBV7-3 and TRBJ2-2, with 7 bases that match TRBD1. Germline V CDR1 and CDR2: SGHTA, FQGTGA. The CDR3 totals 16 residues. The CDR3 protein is CASSLFGTENAGELFF. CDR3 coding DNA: TGTGCCAGCAGCTTATTCGGGACAGAGAACGCCGGGGAGCTGTTTTTT.

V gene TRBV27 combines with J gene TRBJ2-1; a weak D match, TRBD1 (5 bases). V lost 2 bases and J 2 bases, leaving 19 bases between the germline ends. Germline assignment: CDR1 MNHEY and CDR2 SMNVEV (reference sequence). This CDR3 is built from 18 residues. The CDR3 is CASSLRVAEVGAYNEQFF. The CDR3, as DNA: TGTGCCAGCAGTTTAAGGGTAGCAGAAGTAGGGGCCTACAATGAGCAGTTCTTC.

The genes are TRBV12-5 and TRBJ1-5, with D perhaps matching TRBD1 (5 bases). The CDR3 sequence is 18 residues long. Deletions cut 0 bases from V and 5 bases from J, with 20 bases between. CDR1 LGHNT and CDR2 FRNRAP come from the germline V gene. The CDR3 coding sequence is TGTGCTAGTGGTTTGGTACGGGGGGTGGGTCTAGGGGATCAGCCCCAGCATTTT. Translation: CASGLVRGVGLGDQPQHF.

The CDR3 spells CASSYSSTEAFF. The CDR3 DNA follows: TGTGCCAGCAGTTACTCGAGCACTGAAGCTTTCTTT. The chain has TRBV6-5 and TRBJ1-1; no clear D. This CDR3 contains 12 residues. Germline CDR1 MNHEY, CDR2 SVGAGI. Trimming left V 0 bases short and J 4 bases short, with 3 bases between.

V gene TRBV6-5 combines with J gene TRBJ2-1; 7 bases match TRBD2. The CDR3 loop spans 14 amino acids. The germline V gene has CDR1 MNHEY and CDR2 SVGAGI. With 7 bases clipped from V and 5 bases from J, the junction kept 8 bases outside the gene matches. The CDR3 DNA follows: TGTGCCAGCATCTTAGGGACTACCAACAATGAGCAGTTCTTC. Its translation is CASILGTTNNEQFF.

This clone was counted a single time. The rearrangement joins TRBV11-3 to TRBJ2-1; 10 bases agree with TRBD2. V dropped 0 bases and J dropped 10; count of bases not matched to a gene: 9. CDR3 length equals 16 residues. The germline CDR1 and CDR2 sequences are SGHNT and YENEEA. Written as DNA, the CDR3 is TGTGCCAGCAGCTTAGATCTAGCTAGCGGGAGCGGCGAGCAGTTCTTC. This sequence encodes CASSLDLASGSGEQFF.

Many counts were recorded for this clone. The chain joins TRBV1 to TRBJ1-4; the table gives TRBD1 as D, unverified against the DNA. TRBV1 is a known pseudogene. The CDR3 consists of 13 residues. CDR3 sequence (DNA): TGCACCAGCAGCCAAGACAGGGGGGAAAAACTGTTTTTT. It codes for CTSSQDRGEKLFF.

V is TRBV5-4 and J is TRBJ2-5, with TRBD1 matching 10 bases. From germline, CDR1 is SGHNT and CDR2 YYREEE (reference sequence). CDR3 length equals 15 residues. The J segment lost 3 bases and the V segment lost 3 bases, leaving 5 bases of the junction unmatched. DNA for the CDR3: TGTGCCAGCAGCTCCCCCGGGACAGGGGAAGAGACCCAGTACTTC. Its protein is CASSSPGTGEETQYF. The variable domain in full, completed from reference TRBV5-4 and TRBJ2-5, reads ETGVTQSPTHLIKTRGQQVTLRCSSQSGHNTVSWYQQALGQGPQFIFQYYREEENGRGNFPPRFSGLQFPNYSSELNVNALELDDSALYLCASSSPGTGEETQYFGPGTRLLVL.

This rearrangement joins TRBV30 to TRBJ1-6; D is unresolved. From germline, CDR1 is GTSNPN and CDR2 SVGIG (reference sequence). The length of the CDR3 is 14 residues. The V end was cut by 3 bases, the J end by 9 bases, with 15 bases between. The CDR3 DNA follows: TGTGCCTGGAGCCCCCCAGGAATAAGTTCACCCCTCCACTTT. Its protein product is CAWSPPGISSPLHF. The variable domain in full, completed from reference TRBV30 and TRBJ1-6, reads SQTIHQWPATLVQPVGSPLSLECTVEGTSNPNLYWYRQAAGRGLQLLFYSVGIGQISSEVPQNLSASRPQDRQFILSSKKLLLSDSGFYLCAWSPPGISSPLHFGNGTRLTVT.

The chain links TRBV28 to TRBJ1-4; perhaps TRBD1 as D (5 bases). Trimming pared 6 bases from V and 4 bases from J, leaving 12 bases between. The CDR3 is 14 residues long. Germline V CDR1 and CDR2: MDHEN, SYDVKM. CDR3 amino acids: CASSPQGGNEKLFF. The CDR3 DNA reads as TGTGCCAGCAGCCCCCAGGGTGGTAATGAAAAACTGTTTTTT.

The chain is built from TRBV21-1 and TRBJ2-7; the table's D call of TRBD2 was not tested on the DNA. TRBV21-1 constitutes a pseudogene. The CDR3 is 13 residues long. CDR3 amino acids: CASSKMSGYEQYF. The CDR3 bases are TGTGCCAGCAGCAAAATGTCCGGTTACGAGCAGTACTTC.

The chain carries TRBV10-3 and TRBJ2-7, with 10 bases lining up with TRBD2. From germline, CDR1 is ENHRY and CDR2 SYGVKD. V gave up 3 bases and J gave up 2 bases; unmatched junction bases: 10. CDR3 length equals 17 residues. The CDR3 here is CAISDPTSGDPTYEQYF. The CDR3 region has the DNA TGTGCCATCAGTGACCCAACTAGCGGGGACCCAACCTACGAGCAGTACTTC.

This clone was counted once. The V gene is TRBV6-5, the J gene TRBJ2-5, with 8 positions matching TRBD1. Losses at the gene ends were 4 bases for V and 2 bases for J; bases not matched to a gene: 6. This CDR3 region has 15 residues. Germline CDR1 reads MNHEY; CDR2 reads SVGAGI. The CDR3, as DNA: TGTGCCAGCAGTTCCCGACAGGGGCGACAAGAGACCCAGTACTTC. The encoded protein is CASSSRQGRQETQYF.

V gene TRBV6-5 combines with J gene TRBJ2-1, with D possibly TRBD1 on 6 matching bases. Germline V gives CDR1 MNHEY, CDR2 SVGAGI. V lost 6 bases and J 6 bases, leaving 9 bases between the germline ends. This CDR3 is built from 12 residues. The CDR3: CASRAQGNEQFF. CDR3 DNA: TGTGCCAGCAGAGCACAGGGCAATGAGCAGTTCTTC.

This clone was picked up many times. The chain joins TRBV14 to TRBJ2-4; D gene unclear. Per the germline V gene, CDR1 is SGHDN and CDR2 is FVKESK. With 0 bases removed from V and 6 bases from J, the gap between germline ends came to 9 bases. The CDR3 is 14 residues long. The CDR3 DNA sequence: TGTGCCAGCAGCCAAGATTTAATCGTAAACATTCAGTACTTC. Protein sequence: CASSQDLIVNIQYF.

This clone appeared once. In DNA form, the CDR3 reads TGCAGCGTTGTCGGACGGGAGAGAAGCTCCTACGAGCAGTACTTC. Translated, it gives CSVVGRERSSYEQYF. J is TRBJ2-7 and V is TRBV29-1, with a possible D match to TRBD2 (6 bases). Per germline, CDR1 SQVTM and CDR2 ANQGSEA. V gave up 4 bases and J gave up 0 bases, with 16 bases separating them. CDR3 length: 15 amino acids.

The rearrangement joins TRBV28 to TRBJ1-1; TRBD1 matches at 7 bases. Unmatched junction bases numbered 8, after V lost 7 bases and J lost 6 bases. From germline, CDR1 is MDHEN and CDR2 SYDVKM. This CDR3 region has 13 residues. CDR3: CASITGAGSEAFF. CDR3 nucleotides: TGTGCCAGCATAACAGGGGCAGGCTCTGAAGCTTTCTTT.

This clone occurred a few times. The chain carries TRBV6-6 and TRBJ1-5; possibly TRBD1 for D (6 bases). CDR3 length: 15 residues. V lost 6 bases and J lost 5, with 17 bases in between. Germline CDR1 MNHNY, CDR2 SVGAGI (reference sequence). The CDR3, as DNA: TGTGCCAGCAGAGCTCCAGGGGCCGGGCATCAGCCCCAGCATTTT. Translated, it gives CASRAPGAGHQPQHF.

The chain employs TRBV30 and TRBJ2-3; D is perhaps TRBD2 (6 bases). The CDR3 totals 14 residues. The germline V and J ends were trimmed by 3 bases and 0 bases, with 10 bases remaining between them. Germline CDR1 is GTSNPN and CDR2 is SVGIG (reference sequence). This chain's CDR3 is CAWSPGLSTDTQYF. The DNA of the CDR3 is TGTGCCTGGAGCCCGGGACTGAGCACAGATACGCAGTATTTT.

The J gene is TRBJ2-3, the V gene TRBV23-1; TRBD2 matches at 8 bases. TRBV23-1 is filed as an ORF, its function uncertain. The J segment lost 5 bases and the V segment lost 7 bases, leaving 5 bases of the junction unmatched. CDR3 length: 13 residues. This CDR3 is CASIGRAGDTQYF. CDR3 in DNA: TGCGCCAGCATCGGGAGGGCAGGAGATACGCAGTATTTT.

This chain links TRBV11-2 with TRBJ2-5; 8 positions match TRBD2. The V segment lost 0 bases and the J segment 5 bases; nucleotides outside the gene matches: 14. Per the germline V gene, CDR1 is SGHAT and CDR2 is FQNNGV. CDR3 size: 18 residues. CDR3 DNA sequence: TGTGCCAGCAGCTTAGATGATTACGGAGCGGGAGTCTCCGAGACCCAGTACTTC. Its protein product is CASSLDDYGAGVSETQYF.

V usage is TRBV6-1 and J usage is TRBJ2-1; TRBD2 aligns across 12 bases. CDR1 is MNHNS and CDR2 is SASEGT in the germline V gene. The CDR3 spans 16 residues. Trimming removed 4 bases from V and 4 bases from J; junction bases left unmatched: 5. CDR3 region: CASSGPGLAGYNEQFF. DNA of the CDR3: TGTGCCAGCAGTGGACCGGGACTAGCGGGTTACAATGAGCAGTTCTTC.

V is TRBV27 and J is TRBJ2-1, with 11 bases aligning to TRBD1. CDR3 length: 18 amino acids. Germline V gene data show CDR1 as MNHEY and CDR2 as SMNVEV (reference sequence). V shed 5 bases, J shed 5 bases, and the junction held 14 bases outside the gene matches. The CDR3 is CASSPTHMDRGRDNEQFF. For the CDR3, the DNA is TGTGCCAGCAGTCCAACTCATATGGACAGGGGGCGAGACAATGAGCAGTTCTTC.

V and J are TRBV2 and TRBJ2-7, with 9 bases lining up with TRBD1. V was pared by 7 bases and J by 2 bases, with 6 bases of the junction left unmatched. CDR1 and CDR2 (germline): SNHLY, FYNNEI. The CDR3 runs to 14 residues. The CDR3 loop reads CASNARQGAYEQYF. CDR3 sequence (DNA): TGTGCCAGCAACGCTCGACAGGGGGCCTACGAGCAGTACTTC.

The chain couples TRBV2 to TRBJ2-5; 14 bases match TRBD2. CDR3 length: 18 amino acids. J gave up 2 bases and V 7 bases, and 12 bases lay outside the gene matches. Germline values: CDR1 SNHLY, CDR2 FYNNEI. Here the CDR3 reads CASKGLAGVWGYQETQYF. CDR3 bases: TGTGCCAGCAAGGGACTAGCGGGAGTCTGGGGGTATCAAGAGACCCAGTACTTC.

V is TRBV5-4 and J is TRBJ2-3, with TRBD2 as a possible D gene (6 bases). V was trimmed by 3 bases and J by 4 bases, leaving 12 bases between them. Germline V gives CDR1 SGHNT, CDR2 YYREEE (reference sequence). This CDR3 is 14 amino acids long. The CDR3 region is CASSSPRGPDTQYF. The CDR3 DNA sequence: TGTGCCAGCAGCTCCCCGCGGGGCCCAGATACGCAGTATTTT.

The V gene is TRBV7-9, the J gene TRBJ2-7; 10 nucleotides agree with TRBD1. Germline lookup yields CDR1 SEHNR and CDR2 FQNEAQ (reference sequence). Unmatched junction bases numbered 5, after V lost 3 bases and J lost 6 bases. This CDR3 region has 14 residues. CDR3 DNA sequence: TGTGCCAGCAGCTTGGCGGGACAGGGGACCGAGCAGTACTTC. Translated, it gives CASSLAGQGTEQYF.

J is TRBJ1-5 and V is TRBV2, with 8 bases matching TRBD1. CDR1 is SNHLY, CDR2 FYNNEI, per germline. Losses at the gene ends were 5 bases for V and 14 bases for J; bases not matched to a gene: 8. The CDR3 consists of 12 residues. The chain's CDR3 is CASSTRTGFEHF. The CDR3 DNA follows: TGTGCCAGCAGTACTCGGACAGGGTTCGAGCATTTT.

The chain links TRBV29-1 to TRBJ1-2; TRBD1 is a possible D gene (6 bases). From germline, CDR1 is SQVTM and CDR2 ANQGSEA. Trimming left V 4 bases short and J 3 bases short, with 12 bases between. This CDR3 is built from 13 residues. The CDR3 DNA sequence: TGCAGCGTTGGTTTAGGGGGGGACTATGGCTACACCTTC. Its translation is CSVGLGGDYGYTF.

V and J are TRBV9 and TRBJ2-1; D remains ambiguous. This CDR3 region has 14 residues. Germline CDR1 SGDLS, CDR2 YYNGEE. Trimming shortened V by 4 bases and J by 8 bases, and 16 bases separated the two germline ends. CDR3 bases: TGTGCCAGCAGCCTTTCAGTCGGGTCGCATGAGCAGTTCTTC. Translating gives CASSLSVGSHEQFF. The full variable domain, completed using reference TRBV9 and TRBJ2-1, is DSGVTQTPKHLITATGQRVTLRCSPRSGDLSVYWYQQSLDQGLQFLIQYYNGEERAKGNILERFSAQQFPDLHSELNLSSLELGDSALYFCASSLSVGSHEQFFGPGTRLTVL.

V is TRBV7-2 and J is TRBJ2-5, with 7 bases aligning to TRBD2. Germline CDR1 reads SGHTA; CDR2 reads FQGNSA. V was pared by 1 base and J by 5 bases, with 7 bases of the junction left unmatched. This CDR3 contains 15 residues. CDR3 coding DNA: TGTGCCAGCAGCTTAGTGTCTAGCGGATCTGAGACCCAGTACTTC. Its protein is CASSLVSSGSETQYF. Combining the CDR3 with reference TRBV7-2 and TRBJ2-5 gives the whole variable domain GAGVSQSPSNKVTEKGKDVELRCDPISGHTALYWYRQSLGQGLEFLIYFQGNSAPDKSGLPSDRFSAERTGGSVSTLTIQRTQQEDSAVYLCASSLVSSGSETQYFGPGTRLLVL.

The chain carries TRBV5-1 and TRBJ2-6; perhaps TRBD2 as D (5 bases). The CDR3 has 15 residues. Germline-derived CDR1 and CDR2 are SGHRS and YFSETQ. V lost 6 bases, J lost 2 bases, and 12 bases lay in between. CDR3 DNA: TGCGCCAGCAATGGCGGGCCTGCTGGGGCCAACGTCCTGACTTTC. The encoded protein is CASNGGPAGANVLTF.